Described below is a single TCR beta chain sequence and its context. The antigen is not known. Sequenced with the Oncomine TCR Beta short-read assay was DNA taken from cultured CD4+ T cells. Scientists extracted genomic DNA from CD4+ T cells grown in culture. Each CDR3 protein gets one entry after TCRdb re-called the PCR reads with MiXCR. Of about 20,000 distinct CDR3 sequences in the sample, 48% were seen once. Documented treatment: approximately nine-day PBMC culture with coronavirus spike peptide pools or control peptides (ViraFEST assay). Expansion of antigen-specific T cells with peptide pools by ViraFEST preceded sequencing of TCRs. V shed 5 bases and J 0 bases; nucleotides not matched to a gene: 4. The CDR3 sequence is 14 residues long. The germline V gene encodes CDR1 KGHSH and CDR2 LQKENI. The source of the sample is a study of vaccination and CD4 T cells after COVID-19. Study in general: Culture controls were given either a CEFX pool, an HIV-1 Nef pool, or no peptide. Findings and caveats of the study: Convalescent patients had a median around 86% of reactive clones appearing only post-vaccination.

This clonotype was obtained from a human donor who had recovered from COVID-19. The sample in question was CD4+ T cells from blood, cultured in vitro, obtained before SARS-CoV-2 vaccination. This chain uses TRBV18 with TRBJ2-7; 7 nucleotides line up with TRBD2. CDR3 residues: CASSAGTTSYEQYF. For the CDR3, the DNA is TGTGCCAGCTCAGCCGGGACTACCTCCTACGAGCAGTACTTC.